A single T cell receptor beta chain is shown here with its context. What it binds is unknown. The data stem from a study of cytomegalovirus exposure and HLA in healthy donors. General study points: A later analysis showed HLA-associated TCR beta chains outstripping equally common others in clonal expansion.

The CDR3 runs 12 residues. V shed 4 bases and J shed 5 bases, with 8 bases lying between them. Germline assignment: CDR1 WSHSY and CDR2 SAAADI. The study ran its PCR with 60 Vbeta and 13 Jbeta primers. TCRdb keeps only in-frame clones here, not all; method: immunoSEQ multiplex PCR. The sample has tens of thousands of clones. Sequencing was performed on PBMCs. The clonotype originates from a man aged 30-40 years in good health and CMV-seronegative. The V call is TRBV10-2, the J call TRBJ2-5; D is possibly TRBD2 (5 bases). The CDR3 region is CASSASRETQYF. The CDR3 DNA follows: TGCGCCAGCAGTGCTAGCCGGGAGACCCAGTACTTC.